These T cell receptor beta chains were read from a single sample in a study of CD8 T cells in Susac syndrome. One entry per CDR3 protein, called by TCRdb with MiXCR from the immunoSEQ multiplex PCR reads. The sample lists about 70,000 distinct CDR3 sequences, nearly 96% occurring once. The sample consisted of CD4+ T cells from PBMCs. The receptors here all came from a human donor with multiple sclerosis. The CDR3 runs from the conserved cysteine through the conserved F or W. The order of the fields is V gene, J gene, D gene, clone size, CDR3 DNA, CDR3 protein. The D gene is left open where the match is weak. Expanded clones are given a class, and other clones once, few, many or no size at all.

V gene: TRBV3-1; J gene: TRBJ2-3; D gene: TRBD2; clone size: -; CDR3 DNA: TGTGCCAGCAGCCCGAGCGGGGCCTGGGATACGCAGTATTTT; CDR3 protein: CASSPSGAWDTQYF
V gene: TRBV30; J gene: TRBJ1-6; D gene: -; clone size: -; CDR3 DNA: TGTGCCTGGAGTGTAAGTCAGAATAATTCACCCCTCCACTTT; CDR3 protein: CAWSVSQNNSPLHF
V gene: TRBV5-1; J gene: TRBJ1-6; D gene: TRBD1; clone size: once; CDR3 DNA: TGCGCCAGCAGCTTGATGACAGGGAACTCACCCCTCCACTTT; CDR3 protein: CASSLMTGNSPLHF
V gene: TRBV10-3; J gene: TRBJ2-7; D gene: TRBD2; clone size: -; CDR3 DNA: TGTGCCATCTTACTAGCGGGGGGCAGCGAGCAGTACTTC; CDR3 protein: CAILLAGGSEQYF
V gene: TRBV7-9; J gene: TRBJ1-4; D gene: TRBD1; clone size: once; CDR3 DNA: TGTGCCAGCAGTTCTTGGACAGGGCGGGAGGAAAAACTGTTTTTT; CDR3 protein: CASSSWTGREEKLFF
V gene: TRBV7-2; J gene: TRBJ1-6; D gene: -; clone size: -; CDR3 DNA: TGTGCCAGCAGCCCAAGGAGGGGCGACTATAATTCACCCCTCCACTTT; CDR3 protein: CASSPRRGDYNSPLHF
V gene: TRBV25-1; J gene: TRBJ2-3; D gene: -; clone size: -; CDR3 DNA: TGTGCCAGCAGGGGGGGATCCGGGGCAGATACGCAGTATTTT; CDR3 protein: CASRGGSGADTQYF
V gene: TRBV11-2; J gene: TRBJ1-2; D gene: -; clone size: -; CDR3 DNA: TGTGCCAGCAGCTCAGGGTATGGCTACACCTTC; CDR3 protein: CASSSGYGYTF
V gene: TRBV3-1; J gene: TRBJ2-2; D gene: -; clone size: -; CDR3 DNA: TGTGCCAGCAGCTCTGACACCGGGGAGCTGTTTTTT; CDR3 protein: CASSSDTGELFF
V gene: TRBV12-3/TRBV12-4; J gene: TRBJ1-5; D gene: -; clone size: -; CDR3 DNA: TGTGCCAGCAGTTTTCTGGGGTTCAGTCAGCCCCAGCATTTT; CDR3 protein: CASSFLGFSQPQHF
V gene: TRBV3-1; J gene: TRBJ1-5; D gene: -; clone size: -; CDR3 DNA: TGTGCCAGCAGCCAACAGCGGGGCAATCAGCCCCAGCATTTT; CDR3 protein: CASSQQRGNQPQHF
V gene: TRBV7-7; J gene: TRBJ2-1; D gene: TRBD2; clone size: -; CDR3 DNA: TGTGCTAGCAGCCCCGGGACTAGCATAAATGAGCAGTTCTTC; CDR3 protein: CASSPGTSINEQFF
V gene: TRBV27; J gene: TRBJ1-3; D gene: -; clone size: once; CDR3 DNA: TGTGCCAGCAGTCAAAAAGGGGCAGGACATCTCCCCGACTCTGGAAACACCATATATTTT; CDR3 protein: CASSQKGAGHLPDSGNTIYF
V gene: TRBV7-2; J gene: TRBJ2-5; D gene: TRBD1; clone size: -; CDR3 DNA: TGTGCCAGCAGCCTCATGGACGGTCAGGGGGTGGCCCAGTACTTC; CDR3 protein: CASSLMDGQGVAQYF
V gene: TRBV5-1; J gene: TRBJ2-3; D gene: -; clone size: -; CDR3 DNA: TGCGCCAGCAGTTCCGGAACCTTCAGCACAGATACGCAGTATTTT; CDR3 protein: CASSSGTFSTDTQYF
V gene: TRBV20-1; J gene: TRBJ2-7; D gene: -; clone size: -; CDR3 DNA: TGCAGTGCTAGACCGCCCGAGGGGCAGTACTTC; CDR3 protein: CSARPPEGQYF
V gene: TRBV20-1; J gene: TRBJ2-7; D gene: -; clone size: -; CDR3 DNA: TGCAGTGCCAAAGTCTTACGGGGGTCCTACGAGCAGTACTTC; CDR3 protein: CSAKVLRGSYEQYF
V gene: TRBV24-1; J gene: TRBJ2-1; D gene: -; clone size: once; CDR3 DNA: TGTGCCACCAGTGATCCCCGGGCAGCGGAGAGCCTCCGCAATGAGCAGTTCTTC; CDR3 protein: CATSDPRAAESLRNEQFF
V gene: TRBV29-1; J gene: TRBJ2-3; D gene: -; clone size: -; CDR3 DNA: TGCAGCGTTCGCGTTGCAGATACGCAGTATTTT; CDR3 protein: CSVRVADTQYF
V gene: TRBV11-2; J gene: TRBJ1-2; D gene: TRBD1; clone size: -; CDR3 DNA: TGTGCCAGCAGACGCCGGGACAGGGGGTTTGGCTACACCTTC; CDR3 protein: CASRRRDRGFGYTF
V gene: TRBV2; J gene: TRBJ2-1; D gene: -; clone size: -; CDR3 DNA: TGTGCCAGCAGGAGGACTACAGTCCAGAATGAGCAGTTCTTC; CDR3 protein: CASRRTTVQNEQFF
V gene: TRBV7-2; J gene: TRBJ2-7; D gene: -; clone size: -; CDR3 DNA: TGTGCCAGCAGCTTAGAACGCGGGTTCTCCTACGAGCAGTACTTC; CDR3 protein: CASSLERGFSYEQYF
V gene: TRBV30; J gene: TRBJ2-1; D gene: -; clone size: -; CDR3 DNA: TGTGCCTGGAAAGACAATGAGCAGTTCTTC; CDR3 protein: CAWKDNEQFF
V gene: TRBV4-3; J gene: TRBJ2-1; D gene: TRBD2; clone size: -; CDR3 DNA: TGCGCCAGCAGCCAAGAGGCGGCTAGCGGGGGGGCCAATGAGCAGTTCTTC; CDR3 protein: CASSQEAASGGANEQFF
V gene: TRBV4-2; J gene: TRBJ2-3; D gene: TRBD1; clone size: once; CDR3 DNA: TGTGCCAGCAGCCAACAACAGGGGGTTGCAGATACGCAGTATTTT; CDR3 protein: CASSQQQGVADTQYF
V gene: TRBV7-2; J gene: TRBJ1-1; D gene: -; clone size: -; CDR3 DNA: TGTGCCAGCAGTCGGGTGGGAATGAACACTGAAGCTTTCTTT; CDR3 protein: CASSRVGMNTEAFF
V gene: TRBV3-1; J gene: TRBJ2-7; D gene: -; clone size: -; CDR3 DNA: TGTGCCAGCAGCCAAAGGGGTCGGGTCAACCGCTACGAGCAGTACTTC; CDR3 protein: CASSQRGRVNRYEQYF
V gene: TRBV30; J gene: TRBJ1-5; D gene: -; clone size: -; CDR3 DNA: TGTGCCTGGACCCAGGACGGCAATCAGCCCCAGCATTTT; CDR3 protein: CAWTQDGNQPQHF
V gene: TRBV20-1; J gene: TRBJ1-5; D gene: -; clone size: -; CDR3 DNA: TGCAGTGCCAAGAATAGCAATCAGCCCCAGCATTTT; CDR3 protein: CSAKNSNQPQHF
V gene: TRBV7-2; J gene: TRBJ2-5; D gene: -; clone size: -; CDR3 DNA: TGTGCCAGCAGCTTACAGGGGTCCGAGACCCAGTACTTC; CDR3 protein: CASSLQGSETQYF
V gene: TRBV7-2; J gene: TRBJ2-3; D gene: -; clone size: -; CDR3 DNA: TGTGCCAGCTGGAGACGGGCAGACACAGATACGCAGTATTTT; CDR3 protein: CASWRRADTDTQYF
V gene: TRBV12-3/TRBV12-4; J gene: TRBJ2-2; D gene: TRBD1; clone size: -; CDR3 DNA: TGTGCCAGCAGTTTAGAAGGGGGCGCGTTAACCGGGGAGCTGTTTTTT; CDR3 protein: CASSLEGGALTGELFF
V gene: TRBV28; J gene: TRBJ1-6; D gene: -; clone size: -; CDR3 DNA: TGTGCCAGCAGTTCAATAGGGGATAATTCACCCCTCCACTTT; CDR3 protein: CASSSIGDNSPLHF
V gene: TRBV7-3; J gene: TRBJ2-3; D gene: TRBD2; clone size: -; CDR3 DNA: TGTGCCAGCAGCTCTGGACTAGCGGGGTTGTCAGATACGCAGTATTTT; CDR3 protein: CASSSGLAGLSDTQYF
V gene: TRBV24-1; J gene: TRBJ2-5; D gene: TRBD1; clone size: once; CDR3 DNA: TGTGCCACCAGTGGTTCTCAGGGGGCCAAGCGGGAGACCCAGTACTTC; CDR3 protein: CATSGSQGAKRETQYF
V gene: TRBV7-6; J gene: TRBJ1-6; D gene: -; clone size: -; CDR3 DNA: TGTGCCAGCAGCCCAATCATAGGACCGGCAAATTCACCCCTCCACTTT; CDR3 protein: CASSPIIGPANSPLHF
V gene: TRBV5-5; J gene: TRBJ1-5; D gene: -; clone size: -; CDR3 DNA: TGTGCCAGCAGCTTACAGGCAGGACAGCCCCAGCATTTT; CDR3 protein: CASSLQAGQPQHF
V gene: TRBV20-1; J gene: TRBJ2-7; D gene: TRBD2; clone size: -; CDR3 DNA: TGCAGTGCTAGCGGGGGGGCAAGGCAGTACTTC; CDR3 protein: CSASGGARQYF
V gene: TRBV11-2; J gene: TRBJ2-7; D gene: -; clone size: -; CDR3 DNA: TGTGCCAGCAGCTCCCGGTACGGATACGAGCAGTACTTC; CDR3 protein: CASSSRYGYEQYF
V gene: TRBV27; J gene: TRBJ2-7; D gene: TRBD1; clone size: -; CDR3 DNA: TGTGCCAGCAGTCTCAAGTGGACAGGGAATCGAGGCGAGCAGTACTTC; CDR3 protein: CASSLKWTGNRGEQYF
V gene: TRBV6-5; J gene: TRBJ1-6; D gene: -; clone size: once; CDR3 DNA: TGTGCCAGCAGTTACCAAGGGGCCGATAATTCACCCCTCCACTTT; CDR3 protein: CASSYQGADNSPLHF
V gene: TRBV20-1; J gene: TRBJ1-6; D gene: -; clone size: -; CDR3 DNA: TGCAGTGCTAGATTGGGGCAGACTTCACCCCTCCACTTT; CDR3 protein: CSARLGQTSPLHF
V gene: TRBV30; J gene: TRBJ1-1; D gene: -; clone size: -; CDR3 DNA: TGTGCCTGGAGTGTACAATCACCTGAAGCTTTCTTT; CDR3 protein: CAWSVQSPEAFF
V gene: TRBV7-2; J gene: TRBJ2-7; D gene: TRBD1; clone size: -; CDR3 DNA: TGTGCCAGCAGCGTAGTCTGGGGACAGGGTTATTACGAGCAGTACTTC; CDR3 protein: CASSVVWGQGYYEQYF
V gene: TRBV29-1; J gene: TRBJ1-2; D gene: -; clone size: -; CDR3 DNA: TGCAGCGTTGAAGAAACATGGGCAGGGTTTGAAACCTTC; CDR3 protein: CSVEETWAGFETF
V gene: TRBV30; J gene: TRBJ2-2; D gene: TRBD1; clone size: -; CDR3 DNA: TGTGCCTGGATGGGGACAGGGACGCTCCCGAGCACCGGGGAGCTGTTTTTT; CDR3 protein: CAWMGTGTLPSTGELFF
V gene: TRBV28; J gene: TRBJ2-7; D gene: -; clone size: -; CDR3 DNA: TGTGCCAGCAGTTTAGGGCAGAAGCAGTACTTC; CDR3 protein: CASSLGQKQYF
V gene: TRBV12-3/TRBV12-4; J gene: TRBJ1-6; D gene: -; clone size: -; CDR3 DNA: TGTGCCAGCAGCGCGGCCAGGAATTCACCCCTCCACTTT; CDR3 protein: CASSAARNSPLHF
V gene: TRBV7-2; J gene: TRBJ2-1; D gene: -; clone size: -; CDR3 DNA: TGTGCCAGCAGCCCATCGGGCCTGCAGTTCTTC; CDR3 protein: CASSPSGLQFF
V gene: TRBV3-1; J gene: TRBJ1-1; D gene: -; clone size: -; CDR3 DNA: TGTGCCAGCAGCGCTTACAGGGAGGAGAGCACTGAAGCTTTCTTT; CDR3 protein: CASSAYREESTEAFF
V gene: TRBV12-3/TRBV12-4; J gene: TRBJ2-1; D gene: -; clone size: -; CDR3 DNA: TGTGCCAGCACCGCTTTAAATGAGCAGTTCTTC; CDR3 protein: CASTALNEQFF
V gene: TRBV6-6; J gene: TRBJ1-6; D gene: -; clone size: -; CDR3 DNA: TGTGCCAGCAGTTTAAGGGACTCCTATGATTCACCCCTCCACTTT; CDR3 protein: CASSLRDSYDSPLHF
V gene: TRBV27; J gene: TRBJ2-1; D gene: -; clone size: -; CDR3 DNA: TGTGCCAGCGCGATGAGGGGGGCCAACAATGAGCAGTTCTTC; CDR3 protein: CASAMRGANNEQFF